This TCR beta chain was captured in a study of OX40 agonist ivuxolimab in advanced cancers. This clone is a singleton in its sample. What it recognizes is unknown. Broader study findings: Specificity for antigen went undetermined in the expanded peripheral T cells.

TCRdb's table, derived via immunoSEQ multiplex PCR, lists solely in-frame clones and lacks some. The repertoire holds 95,000 or so clones, with about 85% as singletons. This CDR3 has 14 residues. The V gene lost 6 bases and the J gene lost 4 bases, with 15 bases spanning the gap. Germline CDR1 and CDR2: MNHNY and SVGAGI (reference sequence). The TCR comes from an adult with an advanced solid tumor such as melanoma, head and neck, liver or kidney cancer. The J gene is TRBJ1-1, the V gene TRBV6-6; D perhaps matches TRBD1 (5 bases). The sequencing used CD4+ or CD8+ T cells sorted from blood, collected in a trial of the OX40 agonist ivuxolimab. The CDR3 sequence is CASSPAAGTTEAFF. CDR3 DNA sequence: TGTGCCAGCAGCCCCGCCGCAGGGACCACTGAAGCTTTCTTT.